Below, one T cell receptor (beta chain) is given with its context. Its antigen is not yet known. One base away there is no much larger clone; base qualities are not given. TCRbeta CDR3 regions were amplified from genomic DNA using the immunoSEQ Assay, a bias-controlled multiplex PCR. From the authors' description of their analysis: The number of nucleated cells in each sample was estimated by amplification of reference gene primers within the assay. Sequence reads were collapsed and filtered to measure the absolute abundance of every unique TCRbeta CDR3 rearrangement. For each sample, productive Simpson clonality was calculated as the square root of Simpson's diversity index across productive rearrangements. TCRdb re-hosts the immuneACCESS table, in-frame sequences only. Its copies lack some clones; in the studies checked, an unresolved V gene accounts for under half of them, and the cause for the rest is not known. The D gene and trimming were derived from the DNA, and the V and J assignments and clone size from that table. This sample comprises around 83,000 clones, approximately 90% of them detected only once. Of the sample, 27% is held by the ten largest clones.

Whole blood was collected in K2EDTA tubes by collaborating institutions according to the institutions' own protocols. For TCRbeta analysis, collaborators shipped samples in one of three forms: frozen whole blood, isolated PBMCs, or DNA extracted from either of those sample types. The data were obtained in a study of blood T cell repertoires in COVID-19 (dated by TCRdb to about 2020). Regarding the study in general: Samples covering the acute and convalescent phases of COVID-19 were provided by collaborators in the United States, Italy and Spain. The material from the prospective study consisted of cDNA or gDNA derived from T cells, B-cell-depleted T cells, or PBMCs. Subjects who had been exposed to COVID-19, were actively infected with it, or had recovered from it provided the deeply sampled blood TCRbeta repertoires that made up the dataset. The repertoires were released in a freely available public database meant as a resource for research on the immune response to SARS-CoV-2. Samples were obtained from the ongoing ImmuneRACE study (first 160 participants) and from about 1,300 subjects provided by 6 global collaborators. The sample metadata nearly always contained a de-identified subject ID, COVID-19 status, age in years and sex. HLA class I and class II types, where available, came from metadata supplied by the sample provider rather than from assay-based typing.

Its CDR3 holds 17 amino acids, cysteine through phenylalanine. Here the CDR3 DNA is all that survives: 51 bases in frame from base 1. V sheds 7 bases and J sheds 0 bases, leaving 16 bases between their ends. The germline V gene (reference sequence) provides CDR1 LNHDA and CDR2 SQIVND. General study outcomes and caveats: Clinical and demographic metadata were provided uncurated, with the amount varying by source and participant.

Recombination connected TRBV19 to TRBJ2-6; tentative D gene TRBD1, with 5 bases matching. Sequenced material: peripheral blood. The origin of this receptor is a man between 50 and 59 years old with active or convalescent COVID-19. CDR3 protein: CASTLPGHPSGANVLTF. In nucleotides, the sequence is TGTGCCAGTACCCTACCTGGACACCCCTCTGGGGCCAACGTCCTGACTTTC.